Listed below are T cell receptor beta chains from one sample, sequenced in a study of blood T cell repertoires in COVID-19. The table came from immunoSEQ multiplex PCR; TCRdb's copy has only in-frame clones and leaves some out. The profile shows approximately 270,000 clones, approximately 90% of them singletons. The sample taken for sequencing was PBMCs or T cells enriched from blood (not recorded which). The receptors were gathered from a human donor in a cohort exposed to, infected with or recovered from COVID-19 (not recorded which). The donor label of this sample is uncertain. Both conserved end residues are part of each CDR3. The order of the fields is D gene, J gene, V gene, clone size, CDR3 DNA, CDR3 protein. The D gene is left open where the match is weak. The size entry is marked missing in some rows and otherwise reads once, few, many or a size class.

NA TRBJ2-1 TRBV5-1 NA TGCGCCAGCAGCGCCGGATTGGGGGCCGGAGGTACCTACAATGAGCAGTTCTTC CASSAGLGAGGTYNEQFF
NA TRBJ1-3 TRBV2 once TGTGCCAGCGAACAGGAGTCTGGAAACACCATATATTTT CASEQESGNTIYF
TRBD1 TRBJ2-7 TRBV6-5 few TGTGCCAGCAGTTCCGACAGGGGACTGGAGCAGTACTTC CASSSDRGLEQYF
NA TRBJ1-3 TRBV6-1 NA TGTGCCAGCAGTGAACAGTCCGGAAACACCATATATTTT CASSEQSGNTIYF
TRBD1 TRBJ1-2 TRBV12-3/TRBV12-4 once TGTGCCAGCAGTTGGGATCAGGGGGATGGCTACACCTTC CASSWDQGDGYTF
NA TRBJ1-3 TRBV2 NA TGTGCCAGCAGTGATCCGGGCTCTGGAAACACCATATATTTT CASSDPGSGNTIYF
NA TRBJ1-2 TRBV5-1 NA TGCGCCAGCAGCCGAATTAGAGGGACTGGCTGCACCTTC CASSRIRGTGCTF
TRBD1 TRBJ1-1 TRBV2 NA TGTGCCAGCAGGGTACACAGGGGAGACACTGAAGCTTTCTTT CASRVHRGDTEAFF
NA TRBJ1-6 TRBV5-1 NA TGCGCCAGCAGCGTTCGGGGGGCGTTAGGTGATTCACCCCTCCACTTT CASSVRGALGDSPLHF
NA TRBJ2-5 TRBV19 NA TGTGCCAGTAGCATAGGTACTACGCAAGAGACCCAGTACTTC CASSIGTTQETQYF
NA TRBJ1-2 TRBV3-1/TRBV3-2 NA TGTGCCAGCAGCCAAGAGAGGTATGGCTACACCTTC CASSQERYGYTF
NA TRBJ1-5 TRBV3-1/TRBV3-2 NA TGTGCCAGCAGCCGACAACCTAATCAGCCCCAGCATTTT CASSRQPNQPQHF
TRBD2 TRBJ2-3 TRBV5-6 NA TGTGCCAGCAGCTCCTTCGGGGGAGGGACAGATACGCAGTATTTT CASSSFGGGTDTQYF